The entry that follows covers one T cell receptor beta chain sequence. The antigen remains unidentified. The source of the sample is a study of graft-versus-host responses after intestinal transplantation. The CDR3 is 11 amino acids. V was clipped by 2 bases and J by 8 bases; unmatched bases: 2. Per germline, CDR1 GTSNPN and CDR2 SVGIG (reference sequence). The method was immunoSEQ multiplex PCR; TCRdb's version includes in-frame clones alone and lacks a portion of them. The sample holds about 130,000 clones, around nine tenths seen once. The sample in question was unstimulated CD4+ T cells sorted from spleen or lymph node cells, obtained before intestinal transplant. The sequence was obtained from a human donor who received an intestinal transplant. The chain links TRBV30 to TRBJ1-2; TRBD1 matches 7 bases. Written as DNA, the CDR3 is TGTGCCTGGAGTCCAGGGGGAGGCTACACCTTC. Its protein is CAWSPGGGYTF.